This T cell receptor beta chain emerged from a study of blood T cell repertoires in COVID-19. For the study at large: Sites in the United States, Italy and Spain provided acute and convalescent COVID-19 samples.

V was pared by 4 bases and J by 3 bases, with 10 bases between. The CDR3 length is 13 residues. Germline V lookup: CDR1 LGHNA, CDR2 YSLEER. Data came from immunoSEQ multiplex PCR; TCRdb stores just in-frame clones and leaves some out. This sample has 250,000 or so clones, with 88% found just once. The origin of this receptor is a woman between 40 and 50 years old who had recovered from COVID-19. This chain connects TRBV4-3 to TRBJ2-7; D may be TRBD1 (5 bases). Sequenced input: peripheral blood. Here the CDR3 DNA reads TGCGCCAGCAGCCCCCGGCAGGGCTACGAGCAGTACTTC. This translates into CASSPRQGYEQYF.